The following is a T cell receptor (beta chain) sequence with its context. The table came from immunoSEQ multiplex PCR; TCRdb's copy has only in-frame clones and leaves some out. The sample carries about 35,000 clones, 65% to 85% recorded once. The data are from a study of OX40 agonist ivuxolimab in advanced cancers. Study overall: The mean age was about 57 years, ranging from about 20 to 79, with approximately 83% of participants male. Treatment received earlier with anti-PD-1, anti-PD-L1 or anti-CTLA-4 agents was allowed, and under 50% had some.

The V gene lost 6 bases and the J gene lost 1 base, with 10 bases spanning the gap. CDR1 SNHLY and CDR2 FYNNEI come from the germline V gene. The CDR3 spans 13 residues. Specimen: CD4+ or CD8+ T cells sorted from blood, collected in a trial of the OX40 agonist ivuxolimab. The source of this sequence is an adult with an advanced solid tumor such as melanoma, head and neck, liver or kidney cancer. The J gene is TRBJ2-7, the V gene TRBV2; the D gene could be TRBD1 or TRBD2 (6 bases each). CDR3 protein: CASRGGQSYEQYF. In nucleotides, the CDR3 is TGTGCCAGCAGGGGAGGACAGTCCTACGAGCAGTACTTC. The full variable domain, its missing parts supplied by reference TRBV2 and TRBJ2-7, is EPEVTQTPSHQVTQMGQEVILRCVPISNHLYFYWYRQILGQKVEFLVSFYNNEISEKSEIFDDQFSVERPDGSNFTLKIRSTKLEDSAMYFCASRGGQSYEQYFGPGTRLTVT.